What follows are 26 T cell receptor beta chains derived from one specimen sequenced in a study of cytomegalovirus exposure and HLA in healthy donors. PCR was performed using 60 Vbeta and 13 Jbeta primers. Profiled with immunoSEQ multiplex PCR; TCRdb holds only in-frame clones, not every one. The profile covers some 150,000 clones, with roughly 70% appearing a single time and under 2% taken by the ten largest. What was sequenced was PBMCs. Source of these receptors: a woman aged 40 to 55 in good health and CMV-seronegative.

The chain is built from TRBV29-1 and TRBJ1-1, with 7 positions matching TRBD1. CDR1 and CDR2 from the germline V gene are SQVTM and ANQGSEA. After removal of 4 bases from V and 4 bases from J, the junction contained 12 bases not matched to a gene. This CDR3 spans 15 amino acids. CDR3 protein: CSVVIGGGVGTEAFF. In DNA, the CDR3 is TGCAGCGTTGTAATAGGGGGCGGCGTGGGCACTGAAGCTTTCTTT.

This clone was counted once. This chain uses TRBV9 with TRBJ2-7, with a tentative D call TRBD2 (6 bases). The ends were cut back, 3 bases at V and 2 bases at J, with 18 bases in the middle. The V gene's germline CDR1 is SGDLS and CDR2 YYNGEE. This CDR3 spans 16 amino acids. Written as DNA, the CDR3 is TGTGCCAGCAGCGAGGGCGGGACGATAACCGCCTACGAGCAGTACTTC. Its translation: CASSEGGTITAYEQYF.

The rearrangement uses TRBV2 and TRBJ1-2; no clear D gene. Germline assignment: CDR1 SNHLY and CDR2 FYNNEI. Trimming shortened V by 0 bases and J by 1 base, and 9 bases separated the two germline ends. The CDR3 runs 15 residues. The CDR3 loop reads CASSEARQINYGYTF. DNA of the CDR3: TGTGCCAGCAGTGAAGCGCGGCAGATTAACTATGGCTACACCTTC.

The chain carries TRBV10-2 and TRBJ1-5; D uncertain. Germline V gives CDR1 WSHSY, CDR2 SAAADI. Deletions cut 2 bases from V and 4 bases from J, with 12 bases between. This CDR3 has 15 amino acids. The CDR3 loop is CASSEIGQPNQPQHF. In nucleotides, the CDR3 is TGCGCCAGCAGTGAGATTGGGCAGCCTAATCAGCCCCAGCATTTT.

Details on this clone: In the same sample, other DNA sequences code for this CDR3. V and J are TRBV2 and TRBJ2-4; perhaps TRBD2 as D (6 bases). CDR1 SNHLY and CDR2 FYNNEI come from the germline V gene. This CDR3 is built from 14 residues. V lost 6 bases and J 7 bases, leaving 16 bases between the germline ends. As DNA, the CDR3 is TGTGCCAGCAGCGGGCTGGGGGGATCTAACATTCAGTACTTC. Encoded protein: CASSGLGGSNIQYF.

This clone showed up just once. The CDR3 loop reads CASSQGSSLAQYF. The CDR3, as DNA: TGTGCCAGCAGCCAAGGATCTAGCCTGGCCCAGTACTTC. V usage is TRBV7-2 and J usage is TRBJ2-5; possible D gene TRBD2, 5 bases. The ends were cut back, 5 bases at V and 9 bases at J, with 16 bases in the middle. Germline V CDR1 and CDR2: SGHTA, FQGNSA. This CDR3 spans 13 amino acids.

The chain couples TRBV2 to TRBJ1-5, with D unresolved. The germline V gene encodes CDR1 SNHLY and CDR2 FYNNEI. This CDR3 region has 14 residues. V was trimmed by 2 bases and J by 3 bases, leaving 8 bases between them. This CDR3 reads CASSERRDNQPQHF. The DNA for the CDR3 is TGTGCCAGCAGTGAAAGGAGAGACAATCAGCCCCAGCATTTT.

The chain is built from TRBV19 and TRBJ1-1; D is unresolved. The V end lost 6 bases, the J end lost 0 bases, and 8 bases lay between the germline ends. CDR3 length equals 13 residues. In germline, CDR1 is LNHDA, CDR2 SQIVND (reference sequence). CDR3 sequence: CASSLFMNTEAFF. In DNA form, the CDR3 reads TGTGCCAGTAGCCTATTTATGAACACTGAAGCTTTCTTT.

A few counts support this clone. The rearrangement joins TRBV6-5 to TRBJ1-1; no definite D call. Trimming pared 5 bases from V and 0 bases from J, leaving 7 bases between. The CDR3 totals 13 residues. Per germline, CDR1 MNHEY and CDR2 SVGAGI. The CDR3 protein is CASSERVNTEAFF. CDR3 coding DNA: TGTGCCAGCAGTGAACGGGTGAACACTGAAGCTTTCTTT.

This clone showed up just once. The V call is TRBV6-1, the J call TRBJ2-2; the D gene is possibly TRBD1 (5 bases). The V end lost 2 bases, the J end lost 7 bases, and 11 bases lay between the germline ends. This CDR3 region has 14 residues. Germline V lookup: CDR1 MNHNS, CDR2 SASEGT. The DNA of the CDR3 is TGTGCCAGCAGTGAACAAAGGGGCCACGGGGAGCTGTTTTTT. Its protein product is CASSEQRGHGELFF.

This clone was seen just once. The chain joins TRBV6-4 to TRBJ1-5, with D maybe TRBD1 (6 bases). The CDR3 length is 17 residues. Germline CDR1 reads MRHNA; CDR2 reads SNTAGT. The V end lost 0 bases, the J end lost 3 bases, and 15 bases lay between the germline ends. The CDR3 DNA is TGTGCCAGCAGTGACTCGGGGGCAGGGGTAGACAATCAGCCCCAGCATTTT. Its translation is CASSDSGAGVDNQPQHF.

The genes are TRBV4-1 and TRBJ1-2, with D uncertain. V was clipped by 1 base and J by 8 bases, with 11 bases between them. The V gene's germline CDR1 is MGHRA and CDR2 YSYEKL. The CDR3 is 13 residues long. CDR3 DNA: TGCGCCAGCAGCCAAGCTGGAATCGGGGGCTACACCTTC. It translates to CASSQAGIGGYTF.

This clone was found many times. The chain has TRBV18 and TRBJ1-1, with TRBD1 as a possible D gene (6 bases). The CDR3 is made up of 15 amino acids. Germline CDR1 reads KGHSH; CDR2 reads LQKENI. V shed 5 bases and J shed 1 base, with 14 bases lying between them. Here the CDR3 reads CASSTGITGNTEAFF. The CDR3 nucleotides are TGTGCCAGCTCAACAGGGATCACCGGGAACACTGAAGCTTTCTTT. Full variable domain (outside the CDR3, taken from reference TRBV18 and TRBJ1-1): NAGVMQNPRHLVRRRGQEARLRCSPMKGHSHVYWYRQLPEEGLKFMVYLQKENIIDESGMPKERFSAEFPKEGPSILRIQQVVRGDSAAYFCASSTGITGNTEAFFGQGTRLTVV.

V and J are TRBV5-4 and TRBJ2-3, with 7 bases that match TRBD2. Germline trimming cut 1 base from V and 5 bases from J; bases unmatched to any gene: 7. Germline V CDR1 and CDR2: SGHNT, YYREEE (reference sequence). The CDR3 is 15 residues long. CDR3 region: CASSLSSGPRDTQYF. CDR3 bases: TGTGCCAGCAGCTTGTCTAGCGGTCCTAGAGATACGCAGTATTTT.

V is TRBV14 and J is TRBJ1-1, with D maybe TRBD1 (5 bases). There are 17 residues in the CDR3. V was cut by 1 base and J by 7 bases, with 22 bases left in between. Germline lookup yields CDR1 SGHDN and CDR2 FVKESK. CDR3 nucleotide sequence: TGTGCCAGCAGCCAAGTTCAGCCAAACTCAGGGAAGCGTGAAGCTTTCTTT. This encodes CASSQVQPNSGKREAFF.

The rearrangement links TRBV4-2 to TRBJ2-7, with TRBD2 matching 12 bases. The CDR3 spans 16 residues. Germline V lookup: CDR1 LGHNA, CDR2 YNFKEQ. The V gene end was trimmed by 1 base and the J gene end by 4 bases; junction bases not matched to a gene: 5. CDR3 sequence: CASSQGLAGEGYEQYF. The CDR3 nucleotides read TGTGCCAGCAGCCAAGGACTAGCGGGAGAGGGATACGAGCAGTACTTC.

There are a few counts of this clone. V and J are TRBV19 and TRBJ2-5; D not certain. The CDR3 is made up of 13 amino acids. The V end was cut by 3 bases, the J end by 1 base, with 6 bases between. Germline V gene lookup returns CDR1 LNHDA and CDR2 SQIVND (reference sequence). The CDR3 loop is CASSILVQETQYF. The CDR3 DNA is TGTGCCAGTAGTATTTTAGTCCAAGAGACCCAGTACTTC.

The chain couples TRBV10-3 to TRBJ1-4; D unresolved. Trimming removed 4 bases from V and 7 bases from J, with 10 bases in between. Germline-derived CDR1 and CDR2 are ENHRY and SYGVKD. This CDR3 spans 13 amino acids. This CDR3 is CAISVGEGEKLFF. Written as DNA, the CDR3 is TGTGCCATCAGTGTTGGAGAGGGTGAAAAACTGTTTTTT.

The chain combines TRBV21-1 with TRBJ2-1; the table's D call, TRBD2, was not checked against the DNA. TRBV21-1 is a pseudogene. The CDR3 loop spans 14 amino acids. The CDR3 nucleotides read TGTGCCAGCAGCAAAGGAGGTCCTGCTGATGAGCAGTTCTTC. Residues: CASSKGGPADEQFF.

The sample holds one count of this clone. The gene calls are TRBV5-1 and TRBJ2-3; 10 nucleotides match TRBD2. Germline V CDR1 and CDR2: SGHRS, YFSETQ. The CDR3 is 18 amino acids. V lost 0 bases to trimming and J lost 2 bases; unmatched junction nucleotides: 9. The CDR3 region has the DNA TGCGCCAGCAGCTTGGGGACTAGCGGCGACACCCACACAGATACGCAGTATTTT. Translated: CASSLGTSGDTHTDTQYF. Variable domain in full (rest from reference TRBV5-1 and TRBJ2-3): KAGVTQTPRYLIKTRGQQVTLSCSPISGHRSVSWYQQTPGQGLQFLFEYFSETQRNKGNFPGRFSGRQFSNSRSEMNVSTLELGDSALYLCASSLGTSGDTHTDTQYFGPGTRLTVL.

This clone was seen just once. The chain is built from TRBV19 and TRBJ1-2; 10 nucleotides match TRBD1. The CDR3 totals 14 residues. CDR1 and CDR2 (germline): LNHDA, SQIVND (reference sequence). V was clipped by 5 bases and J by 3 bases; unmatched bases: 3. DNA for the CDR3: TGTGCCAGTAGTCGACAGGGGGCGTACTATGGCTACACCTTC. Amino acids: CASSRQGAYYGYTF.

The genes are TRBV5-4 and TRBJ1-1; D gene ambiguous. V lost 1 base to trimming and J lost 1 base, with 8 bases between them. Germline values: CDR1 SGHNT, CDR2 YYREEE (reference sequence). The length of the CDR3 is 14 residues. The CDR3 spells CASSLLYRNTEAFF. As DNA, the CDR3 is TGTGCCAGCAGCTTGTTGTACAGGAACACTGAAGCTTTCTTT.

The J gene is TRBJ1-2, the V gene TRBV19, with D tentatively TRBD1 (5 bases). This CDR3 comprises 14 residues. The germline V gene encodes CDR1 LNHDA and CDR2 SQIVND (reference sequence). Trimming cost V 0 bases and J 8 bases, with 13 bases left between them. The CDR3 here is CASSIDQFRVGYTF. For the CDR3, the DNA is TGTGCCAGTAGTATAGATCAATTCAGGGTAGGCTACACCTTC.

This chain joins TRBV28 and TRBJ1-1; D gene ambiguous. Per the germline V gene, CDR1 is MDHEN and CDR2 is SYDVKM. The CDR3 is 15 residues long. Trimming removed 0 bases from V and 10 bases from J, with 18 bases in between. CDR3 region: CASSLWALGSRSAFF. For the CDR3, the DNA is TGTGCCAGCAGTTTATGGGCCCTCGGGAGCCGCTCAGCTTTCTTT.

This clone was observed once. The V call is TRBV30, the J call TRBJ1-3; D remains ambiguous. V lost 4 bases and J 4 bases, leaving 5 bases between the germline ends. The CDR3 has 11 residues. Germline CDR1 reads GTSNPN; CDR2 reads SVGIG (reference sequence). CDR3 sequence: CAWMEGNTIYF. CDR3 DNA sequence: TGTGCCTGGATGGAGGGAAACACCATATATTTT. The full variable domain, its missing parts supplied by reference TRBV30 and TRBJ1-3, is SQTIHQWPATLVQPVGSPLSLECTVEGTSNPNLYWYRQAAGRGLQLLFYSVGIGQISSEVPQNLSASRPQDRQFILSSKKLLLSDSGFYLCAWMEGNTIYFGEGSWLTVV.

This chain links TRBV6-1 with TRBJ2-3; 8 bases match TRBD2. CDR1 MNHNS and CDR2 SASEGT come from the germline V gene. The V gene end was trimmed by 7 bases and the J gene end by 0 bases; junction bases not matched to a gene: 6. The CDR3 has 15 amino acids. DNA for the CDR3: TGTGCCAGCACTTGGGCTAGCGGGAGCACAGATACGCAGTATTTT. This sequence encodes CASTWASGSTDTQYF.